The clone carrying this T cell receptor (beta chain) has only a few counts. This specimen belongs to a study of blood T cell repertoires in COVID-19. Source study methods: Amplification of reference gene primers provided the estimated nucleated cell counts. The data were produced by immunoSEQ multiplex PCR, yet TCRdb's version contains in-frame clones alone and is incomplete. V, J and clone size were drawn from that table, and D and trimming were deduced from the DNA. The table lists about 140,000 clones, roughly 87% of them singletons. This CDR3 comprises 15 residues. The ends lost 6 bases at V and 1 base at J; junction bases unmatched: 4. Germline-derived CDR1 and CDR2 are MNHEY and SMNVEV (reference sequence).

This clonotype was sampled from a man aged 70-80 years with acute or convalescent COVID-19. The material sequenced was peripheral blood. The chain recombines TRBV27 with TRBJ1-5; 9 bases align to TRBD1. CDR3 DNA sequence: TGTGCCAGCAGGGGACAGGGTTTGAGCAATCAGCCCCAGCATTTT. It specifies CASRGQGLSNQPQHF.